Reported below is one T cell receptor (beta chain). From germline, CDR1 is SNHLY and CDR2 FYNNEI. The CDR3 is 13 amino acids. Trimming stripped 1 base from V and 6 bases from J, with 10 bases between. This record belongs to a study of technical replicates of blood from a handful of donors. Assay: immunoSEQ multiplex PCR; the TCRdb copy retains only in-frame clones and omits some. There are about 72,000 clones in the sample; around 95% occur only once, and roughly 0.24% lies in the top ten. Sample: T cells isolated from PBMCs. The TCR originated in a human donor in good health. The chain couples TRBV2 to TRBJ2-7; D may be TRBD1 (6 bases). The CDR3 spells CASSEVTGSEQYF. The CDR3 DNA follows: TGTGCCAGCAGTGAAGTAACAGGGAGCGAGCAGTACTTC.